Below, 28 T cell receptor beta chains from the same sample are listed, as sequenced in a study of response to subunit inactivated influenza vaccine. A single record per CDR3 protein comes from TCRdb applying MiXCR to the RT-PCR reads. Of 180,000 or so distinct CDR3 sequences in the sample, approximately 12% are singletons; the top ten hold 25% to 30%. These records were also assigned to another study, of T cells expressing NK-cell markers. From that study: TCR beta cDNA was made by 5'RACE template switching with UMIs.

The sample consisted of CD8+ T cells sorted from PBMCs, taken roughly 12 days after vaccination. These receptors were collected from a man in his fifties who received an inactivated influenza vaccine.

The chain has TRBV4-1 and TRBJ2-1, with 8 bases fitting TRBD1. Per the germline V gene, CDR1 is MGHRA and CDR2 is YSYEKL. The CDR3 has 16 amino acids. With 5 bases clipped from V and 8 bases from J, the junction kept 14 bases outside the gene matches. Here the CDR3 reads CASSGRQGINSDEQFF. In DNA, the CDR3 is TGCGCCAGCAGCGGCAGACAGGGGATTAATTCGGATGAGCAGTTCTTC.

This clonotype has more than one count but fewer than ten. CDR3 in amino acids: CASSVGLAVTDTQYF. In nucleotides, the CDR3 is TGTGCCAGCAGCGTTGGGCTAGCAGTCACAGATACGCAGTATTTT. The chain links TRBV9 to TRBJ2-3, with a possible D match to TRBD2 (5 bases). Trimming cost V 2 bases and J 2 bases, with 12 bases left between them. Germline assignment: CDR1 SGDLS and CDR2 YYNGEE. The CDR3 length is 15 residues. Drawing the rest from reference TRBV9 and TRBJ2-3, the complete variable domain is DSGVTQTPKHLITATGQRVTLRCSPRSGDLSVYWYQQSLDQGLQFLIQYYNGEERAKGNILERFSAQQFPDLHSELNLSSLELGDSALYFCASSVGLAVTDTQYFGPGTRLTVL.

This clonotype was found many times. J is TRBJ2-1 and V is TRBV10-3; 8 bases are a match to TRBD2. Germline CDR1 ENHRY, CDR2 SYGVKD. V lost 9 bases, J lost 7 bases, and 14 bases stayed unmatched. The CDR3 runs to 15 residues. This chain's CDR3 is CAMDVWTSSGNEQFF. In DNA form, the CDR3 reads TGTGCCATGGACGTCTGGACTAGCTCTGGGAATGAGCAGTTCTTC.

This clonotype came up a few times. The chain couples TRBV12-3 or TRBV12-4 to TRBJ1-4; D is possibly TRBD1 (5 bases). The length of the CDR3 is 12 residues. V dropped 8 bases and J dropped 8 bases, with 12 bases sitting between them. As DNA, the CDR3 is TGTGCCAGCTCAGGGCCGGGGGAAAAACTGTTTTTT. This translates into CASSGPGEKLFF.

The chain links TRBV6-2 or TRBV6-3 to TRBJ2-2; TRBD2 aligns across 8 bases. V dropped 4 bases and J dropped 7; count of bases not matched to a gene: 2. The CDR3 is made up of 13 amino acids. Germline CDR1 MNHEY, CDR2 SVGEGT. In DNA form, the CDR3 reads TGTGCCAGCAGTTGGACTAGCTTCGGGGAGCTGTTTTTT. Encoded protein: CASSWTSFGELFF.

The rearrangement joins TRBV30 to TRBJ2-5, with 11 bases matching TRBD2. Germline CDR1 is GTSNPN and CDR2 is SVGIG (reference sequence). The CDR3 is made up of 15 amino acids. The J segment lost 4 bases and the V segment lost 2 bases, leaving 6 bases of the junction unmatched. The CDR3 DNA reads TGTGCCTGGAGTCTACTAGCGGGGGTTATAGAGACCCAGTACTTC. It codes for CAWSLLAGVIETQYF.

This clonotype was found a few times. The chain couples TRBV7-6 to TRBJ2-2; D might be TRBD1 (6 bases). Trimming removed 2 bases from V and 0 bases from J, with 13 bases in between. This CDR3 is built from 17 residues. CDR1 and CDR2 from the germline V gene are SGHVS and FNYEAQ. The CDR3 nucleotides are TGTGCCAGCAGCTTAACCCCCGGGACATCGAACACCGGGGAGCTGTTTTTT. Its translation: CASSLTPGTSNTGELFF. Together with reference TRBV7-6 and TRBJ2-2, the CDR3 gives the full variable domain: GAGVSQSPRYKVTKRGQDVALRCDPISGHVSLYWYRQALGQGPEFLTYFNYEAQQDKSGLPNDRFSAERPEGSISTLTIQRTEQRDSAMYRCASSLTPGTSNTGELFFGEGSRLTVL.

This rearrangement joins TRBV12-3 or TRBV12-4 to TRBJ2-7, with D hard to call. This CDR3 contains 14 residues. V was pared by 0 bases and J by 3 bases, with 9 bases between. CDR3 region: CASSLARDLYEQYF. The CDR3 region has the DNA TGTGCCAGCAGTTTAGCGCGTGACCTCTACGAGCAGTACTTC.

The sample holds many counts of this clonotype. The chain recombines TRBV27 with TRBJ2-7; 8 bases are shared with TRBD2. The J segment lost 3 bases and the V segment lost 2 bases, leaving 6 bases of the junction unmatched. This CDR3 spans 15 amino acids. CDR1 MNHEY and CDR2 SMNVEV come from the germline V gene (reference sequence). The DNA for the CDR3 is TGTGCCAGCAGTTTAACTAGCGGACGATTCTACGAGCAGTACTTC. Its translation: CASSLTSGRFYEQYF.

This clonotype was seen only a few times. The DNA of the CDR3 is TGTGCCAGCAGCTCGCCTCAGACAGCGAACGAGCAGTACTTC. Translation gives CASSSPQTANEQYF. The chain carries TRBV7-9 and TRBJ2-7; possibly TRBD1 for D (5 bases). The CDR3 contains 14 residues. Trimming left V 4 bases short and J 5 bases short, with 15 bases between. Germline V gene sequence: CDR1 SEHNR, CDR2 FQNEAQ (reference sequence).

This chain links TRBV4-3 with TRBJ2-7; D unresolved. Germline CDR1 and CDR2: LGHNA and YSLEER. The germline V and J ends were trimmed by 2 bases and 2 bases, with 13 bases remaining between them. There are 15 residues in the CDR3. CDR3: CASSQSPTGTYEQYF. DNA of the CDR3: TGCGCCAGCAGCCAAAGCCCCACTGGGACCTACGAGCAGTACTTC.

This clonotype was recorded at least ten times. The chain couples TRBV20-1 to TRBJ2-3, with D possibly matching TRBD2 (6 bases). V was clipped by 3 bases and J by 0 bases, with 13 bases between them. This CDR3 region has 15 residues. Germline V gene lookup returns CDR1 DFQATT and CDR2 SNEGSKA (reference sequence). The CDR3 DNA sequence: TGCAGTGCTAGGGGGACTGGAACTAGCACAGATACGCAGTATTTT. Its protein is CSARGTGTSTDTQYF.

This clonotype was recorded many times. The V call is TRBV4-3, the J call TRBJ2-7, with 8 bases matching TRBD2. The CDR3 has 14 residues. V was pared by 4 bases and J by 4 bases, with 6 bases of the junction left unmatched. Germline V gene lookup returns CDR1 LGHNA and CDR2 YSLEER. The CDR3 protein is CASSLDAGGYEQYF. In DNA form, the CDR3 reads TGCGCCAGCAGCCTCGACGCGGGAGGTTACGAGCAGTACTTC.

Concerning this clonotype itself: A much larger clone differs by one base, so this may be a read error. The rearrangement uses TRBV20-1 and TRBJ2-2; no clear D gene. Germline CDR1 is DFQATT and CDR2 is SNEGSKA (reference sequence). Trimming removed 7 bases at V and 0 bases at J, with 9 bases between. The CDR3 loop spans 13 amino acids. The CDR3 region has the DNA TGCAGTGTTCAGCGCGCGAACACCGGGGAGCTGTTTTTT. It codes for CSVQRANTGELFF.

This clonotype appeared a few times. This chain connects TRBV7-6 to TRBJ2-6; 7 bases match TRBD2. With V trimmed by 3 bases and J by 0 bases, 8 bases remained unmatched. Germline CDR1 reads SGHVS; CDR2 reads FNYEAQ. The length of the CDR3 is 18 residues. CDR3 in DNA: TGTGCCAGCAGCTTGGGAGGGCCGATCTTCTCTGGGGCCAACGTCCTGACTTTC. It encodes CASSLGGPIFSGANVLTF.

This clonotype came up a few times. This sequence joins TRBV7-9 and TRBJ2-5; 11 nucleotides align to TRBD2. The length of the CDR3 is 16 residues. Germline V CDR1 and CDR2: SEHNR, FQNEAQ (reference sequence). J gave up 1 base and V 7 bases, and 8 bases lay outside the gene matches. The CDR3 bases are TGTGCCAGCACGGTGCCTAGCGGGGGGCCCCAAGAGACCCAGTACTTC. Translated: CASTVPSGGPQETQYF.

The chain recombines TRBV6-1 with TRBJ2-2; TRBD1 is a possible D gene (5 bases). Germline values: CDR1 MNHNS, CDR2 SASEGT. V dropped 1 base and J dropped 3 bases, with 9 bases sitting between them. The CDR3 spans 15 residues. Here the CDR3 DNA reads TGTGCCAGCAGTGAAGGGACAACTTACACCGGGGAGCTGTTTTTT. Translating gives CASSEGTTYTGELFF.

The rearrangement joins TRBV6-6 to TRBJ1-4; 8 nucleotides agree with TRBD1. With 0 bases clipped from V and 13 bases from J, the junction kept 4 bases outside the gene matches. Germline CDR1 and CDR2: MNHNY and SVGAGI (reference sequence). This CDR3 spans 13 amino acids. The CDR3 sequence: CASSYSGQGGLFF. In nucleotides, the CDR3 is TGTGCCAGCAGTTACTCCGGACAGGGAGGACTGTTTTTT.

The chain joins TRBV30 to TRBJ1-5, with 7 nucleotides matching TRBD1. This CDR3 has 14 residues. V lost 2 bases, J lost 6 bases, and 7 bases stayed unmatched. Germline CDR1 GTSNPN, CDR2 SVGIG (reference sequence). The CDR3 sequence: CAWSPGTVTQPQHF. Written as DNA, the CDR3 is TGTGCCTGGAGTCCCGGGACAGTAACTCAGCCCCAGCATTTT. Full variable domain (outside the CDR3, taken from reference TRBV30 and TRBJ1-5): SQTIHQWPATLVQPVGSPLSLECTVEGTSNPNLYWYRQAAGRGLQLLFYSVGIGQISSEVPQNLSASRPQDRQFILSSKKLLLSDSGFYLCAWSPGTVTQPQHFGDGTRLSIL.

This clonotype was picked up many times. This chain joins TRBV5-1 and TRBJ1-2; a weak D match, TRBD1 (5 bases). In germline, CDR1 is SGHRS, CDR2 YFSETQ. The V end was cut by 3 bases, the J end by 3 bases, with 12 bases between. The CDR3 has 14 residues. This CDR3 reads CASSSWTGDYGYTF. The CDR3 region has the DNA TGCGCCAGCAGCTCCTGGACGGGGGACTATGGCTACACCTTC.

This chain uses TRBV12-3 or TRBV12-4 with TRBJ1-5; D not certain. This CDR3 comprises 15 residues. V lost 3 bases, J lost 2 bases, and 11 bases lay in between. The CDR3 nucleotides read TGTGCCAGCAGTTTGCGGGAAGATGGCAATCAGCCCCAGCATTTT. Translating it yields CASSLREDGNQPQHF.

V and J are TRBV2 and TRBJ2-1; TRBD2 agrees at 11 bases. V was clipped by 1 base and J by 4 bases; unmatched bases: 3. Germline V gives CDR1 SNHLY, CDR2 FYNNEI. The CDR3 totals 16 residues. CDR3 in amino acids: CASSEEASGGYNEQFF. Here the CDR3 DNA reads TGTGCCAGCAGTGAAGAAGCTAGCGGGGGGTACAATGAGCAGTTCTTC.

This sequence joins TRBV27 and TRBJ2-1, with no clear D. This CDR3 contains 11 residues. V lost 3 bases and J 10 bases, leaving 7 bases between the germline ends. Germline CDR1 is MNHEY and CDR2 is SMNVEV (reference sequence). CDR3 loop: CASSFFGEQFF. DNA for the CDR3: TGTGCCAGCAGTTTCTTTGGCGAGCAGTTCTTC.

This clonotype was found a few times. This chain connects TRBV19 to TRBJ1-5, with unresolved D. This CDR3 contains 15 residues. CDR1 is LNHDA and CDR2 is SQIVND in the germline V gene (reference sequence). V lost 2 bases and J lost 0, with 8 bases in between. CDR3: CASSITSNSNQPQHF. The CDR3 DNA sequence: TGTGCCAGTAGTATAACTAGTAATAGCAATCAGCCCCAGCATTTT.

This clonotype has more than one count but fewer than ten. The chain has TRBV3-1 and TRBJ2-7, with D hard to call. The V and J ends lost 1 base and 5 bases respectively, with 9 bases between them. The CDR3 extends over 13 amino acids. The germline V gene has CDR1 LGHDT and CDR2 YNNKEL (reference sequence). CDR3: CASSQVFQDEQYF. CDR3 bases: TGTGCCAGCAGCCAAGTTTTTCAGGACGAGCAGTACTTC.

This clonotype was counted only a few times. CDR3 sequence reads: CASSYSAGGYEQYF. CDR3 DNA: TGTGCCAGCAGTTACTCGGCAGGGGGGTACGAGCAGTACTTC. This rearrangement joins TRBV6-2 or TRBV6-3 to TRBJ2-7; D may be TRBD1 (7 bases). The CDR3 spans 14 residues. The ends were cut back, 0 bases at V and 4 bases at J, with 10 bases in the middle. Germline loops: CDR1 MNHEY, CDR2 SVGEGT.

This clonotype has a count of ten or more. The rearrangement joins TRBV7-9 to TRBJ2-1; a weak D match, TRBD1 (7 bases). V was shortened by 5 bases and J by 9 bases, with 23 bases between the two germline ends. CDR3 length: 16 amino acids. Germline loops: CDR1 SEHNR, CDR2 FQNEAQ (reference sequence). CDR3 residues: CASSKPQGEDVGEQFF. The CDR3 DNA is TGTGCCAGCAGCAAACCGCAGGGGGAGGACGTCGGTGAGCAGTTCTTC.

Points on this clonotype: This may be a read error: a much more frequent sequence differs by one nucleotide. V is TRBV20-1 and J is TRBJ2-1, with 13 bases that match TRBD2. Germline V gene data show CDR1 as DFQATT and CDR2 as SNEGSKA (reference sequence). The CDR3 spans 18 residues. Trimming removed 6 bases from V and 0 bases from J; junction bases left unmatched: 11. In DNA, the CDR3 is TGCAGTGCATGCCCGGGACTAGCGGGACCTCGCTCCTACAATGAGCAGTTCTTC. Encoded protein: CSACPGLAGPRSYNEQFF.